This T cell receptor (beta chain) was sequenced in a study of T cell repertoires in cytomegalovirus infection. TCRdb re-derived calls from the reads in MiXCR, one entry per CDR3 protein. This sample has about 740,000 distinct CDR3 sequences; 35% to 45% occur once, and the top ten carry around 3%. CDR3 length: 14 amino acids. J lost 5 bases, V lost 7 bases, and 9 bases had no gene match. The V gene's germline CDR1 is SNHLY and CDR2 FYNNEI. This TCR was recovered from a human donor in good health (CMV status not recorded). Some clones in this sample may be carry-over from other donors' samples. Specimen: PBMCs. The chain joins TRBV2 to TRBJ2-3; TRBD1 aligns across 7 bases. CDR3 sequence: CASNDREVRDTQYF. The CDR3 DNA sequence: TGTGCCAGCAACGACAGGGAAGTCAGAGATACGCAGTATTTT.